The TCR beta chain described here comes from a study of OX40 agonist ivuxolimab in advanced cancers. Study in general: The study treated patients with ivuxolimab, an agonistic anti-OX40 (CD134) antibody. Patient treatment consisted of intravenous ivuxolimab administration every 2 weeks at 0.01 to 10 mg/kg.

Repertoires were generated with immunoSEQ multiplex PCR, while TCRdb's copy carries only in-frame clones and drops some. Here the sample spans around 62,000 clones, over 75% being singletons. Study findings and constraints: Relative to CD4+, CD8+ T cells held more expanded clones on average. The study observed clonal expansion of CD4+ and CD8+ blood T cells by week 6 at 0.1 to 3.0 mg/kg.

This clone was observed a few times. What it recognizes is unknown. The germline gives CDR1 MDHEN, CDR2 SYDVKM. The CDR3 spans 16 residues. V lost 4 bases to trimming and J lost 0 bases; unmatched junction nucleotides: 6. The clonotype originates from an adult with an advanced solid tumor such as melanoma, head and neck, liver or kidney cancer. This sequence joins TRBV28 and TRBJ1-2, with 9 bases aligning to TRBD1. This specimen consisted of CD4+ or CD8+ T cells sorted from blood, obtained in a trial of the OX40 agonist ivuxolimab. The CDR3 reads CASSWGTGSSNYGYTF. In DNA, the CDR3 is TGTGCCAGCAGTTGGGGGACAGGGAGTTCTAACTATGGCTACACCTTC.